This T cell receptor delta chain appears in the sequencing data of a study of TRDV2 sequences in healthy donors (dated by TCRdb to 2018 to 2020). For the study in its entirety: Fewer than 25 single-cell-derived gamma9delta2 T cell clones spanning the full range of antitumor activity were TCR-sequenced and traced within the bulk repertoire.

To follow how often functionally characterized gamma9delta2 T cell clones showed up, the researchers ran bulk sequencing on complete TCR delta chain (Vdelta2) repertoires. Peripheral blood of anonymous healthy donors was obtained by purchase from the Dutch blood bank. The gamma9delta2 T cells examined in the study came from the peripheral blood of healthy donors. From the germline V gene, CDR1 is GEAIGNYY and CDR2 is EKD. Cut back by 3 bases and 4 bases, the V and J ends lie 20 bases apart. The CDR3 starts with the cysteine, ends with the phenylalanine, and has 16 residues. CDR3 DNA only is kept here, 48 bases in frame from base 1. Only one count was recorded for this clone. What this receptor recognizes is not known. Base qualities were left out, and no much larger clone turns up one base away. One read provides weak support. Library prep was done by PCR. TCRdb names Illumina MiSeq as the instrument used. In the authors' own workflow: In reporting clonotype frequencies of the TRDV repertoire, clonotypes with just one read were left out. TCRdb reran clone calling on the public reads with CATT; rows sharing one DNA sequence were then combined. The V and J calls and clone size are TCRdb's, not the authors'. This sample holds a few thousand delta-chain clones; about three fifths were observed only once. The top ten clones comprise 12% to 15% of the sample.

General findings and caveats noted by the study authors: The observed TCRdelta repertoires were strongly focused, but the frequency of each clonotype showed no correlation with the antitumor functional potential of the corresponding clone. The TCRdelta clonotypes of several highly reactive clones appeared rare, as these clonotypes were not detected in the bulk sequencing data of the respective donors.

This sequence was found in a human donor in good health. The sample taken for sequencing was Vd2+ gamma-delta T cells from blood. Read against the paper, the sample's cell subset or site label means: TCR Vdelta2-expressing (gamma9delta2) T cells. The chain was built from TRDV2 and TRDJ1; too little of a D gene remains to name it. Read as DNA, the sequence is TGTGCCTGTGACCACATATCCCCCGCCAGGGGCGATAAACTCATCTTT. Translated, it gives CACDHISPARGDKLIF.